Listed here are 14 T cell receptor beta chains from one sample, sequenced in a study of metastatic and nonmetastatic thyroid tumors (dated by TCRdb to 2020 to 2022). The library relied on PCR. The sequencer listed for this sample is Illumina HiSeq 4000. The raw public reads went through TCRdb reprocessing: fastp at Q25, MiXCR clone calling, in-frame beta chains kept. The sample table records under 20,000 clones; 20% to 30% of these occur just once. The top ten constitute 9% to 15% of the sample. None of the patients had been given any treatment before thyroid surgery. Sequencing was done on a sample of tumor tissue. These TCRs come from a female donor with papillary thyroid cancer or a benign thyroid nodule (not recorded which). Some clones in this sample may be carry-over from other donors' samples.

At least ten counts were recorded for this clone. Other DNA sequences in the same sample also yield this CDR3. This chain connects TRBV5-4 to TRBJ1-5; TRBD1 aligns across 7 bases. Germline CDR1 is SGHNT and CDR2 is YYREEE (reference sequence). V was pared by 0 bases and J by 6 bases, with 3 bases of the junction left unmatched. The CDR3 has 14 residues. CDR3 DNA: TGTGCCAGCAGCTTGGAGGGGGCGGGTCAGCCCCAGCATTTT. Translated: CASSLEGAGQPQHF.

At least ten counts were recorded for this clone. The V gene is TRBV19, the J gene TRBJ2-4; a possible D gene is TRBD1 (5 bases). The V end lost 1 base, the J end lost 1 base, and 5 bases lay between the germline ends. The CDR3 length is 14 residues. CDR1 is LNHDA, CDR2 SQIVND, per germline (reference sequence). Written as DNA, the CDR3 is TGTGCCAGTAGTATAGCAGGGGCCAAAAACATTCAGTACTTC. This codes for CASSIAGAKNIQYF.

This clone showed up many times. The chain employs TRBV5-4 and TRBJ2-7, with TRBD2 matching over 9 bases. J gave up 4 bases and V 1 base, and 9 bases lay outside the gene matches. Germline assignment: CDR1 SGHNT and CDR2 YYREEE (reference sequence). CDR3 size: 16 residues. The CDR3 is CASSLRFSGSEYEQYF. DNA for the CDR3: TGTGCCAGCAGCTTGCGGTTTAGCGGGAGTGAGTACGAGCAGTACTTC.

As concerns this clone: At one of its ends the junction is not consistent with the germline gene, which may arise from a read error. The CDR3 sequence is CASSVVASYELYF. As DNA, the CDR3 is TGTGCCAGCAGCGTCGTAGCCTCCTACGAGCTGTACTTC. V is TRBV11-1 and J is TRBJ2-7, with D uncertain. The CDR3 contains 13 residues. Germline CDR1 is SGHAT and CDR2 is FQDESV (reference sequence).

This clone was observed a handful of times. The rearrangement links TRBV6-2 or TRBV6-3 to TRBJ2-3, with 7 bases identical to TRBD1. The V and J ends lost 2 bases and 7 bases, in that order; junction bases with no gene match: 9. Per the germline V gene, CDR1 is MNHEY and CDR2 is SVGEGT. The CDR3 extends over 15 amino acids. The CDR3 DNA sequence: TGTGCCAGCAGTTACGAGGGGGCGTCTTCTAATACGCAGTATTTT. It translates to CASSYEGASSNTQYF.

This clone was detected a few times. The V and J genes are TRBV19 and TRBJ2-3; no firm D call. The ends were cut back, 2 bases at V and 1 base at J, with 7 bases in the middle. The CDR3 runs to 14 residues. In germline, CDR1 is LNHDA, CDR2 SQIVND (reference sequence). The CDR3 coding sequence is TGTGCCAGTAGTATACTCCCGGGCACAGATACGCAGTATTTT. It translates to CASSILPGTDTQYF.

Many counts were recorded for this clone. The J gene is TRBJ2-1, the V gene TRBV5-1, with D perhaps given as TRBD1 or TRBD2 (5 bases each). Germline values: CDR1 SGHRS, CDR2 YFSETQ. Trimming took off 7 bases at V and 0 bases at J, with 17 bases between the two ends. The CDR3 is 16 residues long. The CDR3 loop reads CASGLWGGGSYNEQFF. The CDR3 DNA follows: TGCGCCAGCGGCCTTTGGGGCGGAGGCTCCTACAATGAGCAGTTCTTC.

This clone counts as medium-sized. This rearrangement joins TRBV5-1 to TRBJ1-5; D might be TRBD1 (6 bases). The length of the CDR3 is 13 residues. V was pared by 4 bases and J by 5 bases, with 10 bases between. Germline V gives CDR1 SGHRS, CDR2 YFSETQ. The CDR3 spells CASSPSGDQPQHF. CDR3 nucleotides: TGCGCCAGCAGCCCGTCAGGGGATCAGCCCCAGCATTTT.

This clone turned up a few times. Germline and junction disagree at one end, which may indicate a read error. V gene TRBV20-1 combines with J gene TRBJ2-1; D may correspond to TRBD1 or TRBD2 (6 bases each). Germline CDR1 is DFQATT and CDR2 is SNEGSKA (reference sequence). This CDR3 has 15 residues. CDR3 region: CSARDLGGSHNEQLF. As DNA, the CDR3 is TGCAGTGCTAGAGATCTGGGGGGCTCCCACAATGAGCAGCTCTTC.

At least ten counts were recorded for this clone. V and J are TRBV6-4 and TRBJ2-3; TRBD1 is a possible D gene (6 bases). Germline values: CDR1 MRHNA, CDR2 SNTAGT. The CDR3 contains 14 residues. The germline V and J ends were trimmed by 5 bases and 2 bases, with 11 bases remaining between them. CDR3 coding DNA: TGTGCCAGCAGTCCCGGGACACACACAGATACGCAGTATTTT. Its protein is CASSPGTHTDTQYF.

Worth noting for this clone: The junction differs from germline at one of its ends, possibly a read error. The V call is TRBV20-1, the J call TRBJ2-7; no definite D call. This CDR3 region has 13 residues. Germline CDR1 is DFQATT and CDR2 is SNEGSKA (reference sequence). The CDR3 nucleotides read TGCAGTGCTAGTCGGTCCGGGCCCTACGATCAGTACTTC. Protein product: CSASRSGPYDQYF.

The sample holds a few counts of this clone. The chain employs TRBV6-1 and TRBJ2-1, with 8 positions matching TRBD2. Losses at the gene ends were 6 bases for V and 9 bases for J; bases not matched to a gene: 19. There are 17 residues in the CDR3. Germline CDR1 is MNHNS and CDR2 is SASEGT. As DNA, the CDR3 is TGTGCCAGCAGAGAACCCGGGACTAGAGGAAGGGCCGCTGAGCAGTTCTTC. The encoded protein is CASREPGTRGRAAEQFF.

At least ten counts were recorded for this clone. The chain has TRBV6-5 and TRBJ2-1; tentatively, D is TRBD1 or TRBD2 (5 bases each). Germline assignment: CDR1 MNHEY and CDR2 SVGAGI. V was shortened by 2 bases and J by 5 bases, with 10 bases between the two germline ends. The CDR3 spans 14 residues. The CDR3, as DNA: TGTGCCAGCAGTTACAAGAGGGACCACAATGAGCAGTTCTTC. Its protein is CASSYKRDHNEQFF.

This clone has at least ten counts. The rearrangement uses TRBV20-1 and TRBJ2-5; 8 nucleotides match TRBD2. The CDR3 length is 16 residues. In germline, CDR1 is DFQATT, CDR2 SNEGSKA (reference sequence). The J segment lost 3 bases and the V segment lost 2 bases, leaving 11 bases of the junction unmatched. The CDR3 DNA follows: TGCAGTGCTAGATTTCGGGAGGGCCGAATCGAAGAGACCCAGTACTTC. Protein: CSARFREGRIEETQYF.